This paragraph covers one T cell receptor (beta chain) sequence. The antigen this receptor binds is unknown. Base qualities are not provided; no much larger clone lies one nucleotide away. The time point tag for this specimen amounts to: baseline before first vaccination. Samples from vaccinated people were obtained from the UK trials COV001 and COV002, which included a single-blind randomized controlled phase 2/3 trial of AZD1222 (ChAdOx1 nCoV-19) in healthy adults. For TCRbeta chain sequencing, PBMC samples were collected from trial participants at day 0 and at day 28 after the second dose. The CDR3 regions of human TCRbeta chains were subjected to immunosequencing. The authors' analysis ran thus. Repertoire TCRs were checked for matches against a reference library of SARS-CoV-2-specific TCRs that had been generated using the MIRA antigen-specificity platform. Breadth was defined as the fraction of unique TCRs that were SARS-CoV-2-associated, and depth was defined as the fraction of total T cells that were SARS-CoV-2-associated. Each spike-specific TCR was assigned to its reactive spike region and to a CD4 or CD8 class using the MIRA data. Log10-transformed breadth and depth values were compared by one-way ANOVA with Sidak's multiple comparisons tests. What TCRdb holds here is the immuneACCESS table cut down to in-frame rearrangements. Part of the clones is not present; checked against another copy, under half of the missing clones reflect an unresolved V gene, and the others are unexplained. V and J calls plus clone size are reproduced from that table; the DNA served to infer D and trimming. Here the sample has about 140,000 clones; almost 95% occur a single time. Around 2.3% of the sample rests with the top ten.

These data originate in a study of T cell responses to AZD1222 COVID-19 vaccine (dated by TCRdb to the early 2020s). Study-level background: AZD1222 recipients with second doses at about 4 weeks or about 12 weeks were pooled, because spike-specific TCR depth and breadth did not differ between schedules. TCR sequencing covered some 240 trial participants: roughly 200 given two doses of AZD1222 and about 26 given two doses of MenACWY control vaccine. Trial participants were enrolled into age subgroups of 18-55, 56-69 and 70-plus years, which contained approximately 150, 30 and 60 TCR-sequenced participants, respectively.

The full study reports these points: Because no day 14 peak-response samples were available, repertoires were characterized only after the peak T cell response. The 56-69-year group was small, and its depth increase did not reach significance, likely because of low power. Reportedly, almost half of the unique spike-specific TCRs recognized epitopes lying outside the regions that are mutated in the B.1.351 and B.1.1.7 variants. Most participants were white British and females outnumbered males, and the authors suggested that clonal diversity may have been underestimated. A significant rise in spike-specific TCR breadth and depth was observed after two AZD1222 doses relative to day 0 and relative to MenACWY recipients. The whole spike protein was spanned by vaccine-associated CD4 TCRs, and dominant responses were seen in regions 160-218 and 743-854. Only five to seven AZD1222 recipients were SARS-CoV-2 seropositive at baseline, limiting conclusions about previously exposed vaccinees.

Looking up the germline V gene yields CDR1 SGDLS and CDR2 YYNGEE. V is trimmed back by 2 bases and J by 3 bases, and the junction contains 2 bases that no gene match accounts for. Spanning cysteine to phenylalanine, the CDR3 consists of 15 amino acids. The DNA shown is the 45-base CDR3, in frame from base 1. The V and J segments used are TRBV9 and TRBJ2-3, and TRBD2 matches 11 of the central bases. The source of this sequence is an adult in good health. The source was peripheral blood, collected on day 0 of AZD1222 vaccination. The DNA sequence follows: TGTGCCAGCAGCGTTTCTAGCGGGGGGACAGATACGCAGTATTTT. This is translated as CASSVSSGGTDTQYF.